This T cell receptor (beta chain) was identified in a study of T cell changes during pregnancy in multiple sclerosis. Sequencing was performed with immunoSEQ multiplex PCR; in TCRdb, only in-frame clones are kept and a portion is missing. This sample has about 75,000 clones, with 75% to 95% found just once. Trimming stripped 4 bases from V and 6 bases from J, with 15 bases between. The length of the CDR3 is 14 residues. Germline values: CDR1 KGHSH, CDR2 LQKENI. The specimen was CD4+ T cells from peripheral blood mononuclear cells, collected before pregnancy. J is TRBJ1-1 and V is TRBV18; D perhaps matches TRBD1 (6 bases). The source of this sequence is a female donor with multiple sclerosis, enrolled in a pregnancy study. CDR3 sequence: CASSLQGFVPEAFF. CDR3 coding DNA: TGTGCCAGCTCACTTCAGGGGTTTGTCCCTGAAGCTTTCTTT.